This TCR beta chain came from a study of cytomegalovirus exposure and HLA in healthy donors. Study information: Early on, a data release was issued that held 80 million or so unique TCRs from HLA-typed donors. Findings and limits, study-wide: Later on, an analysis tied under 20,000 TCR beta sequences to HLA alleles at 0.05 false discovery rate. In a later analysis, most CMV-associated TCR beta chains appeared HLA-restricted. Compared with the roughly 700-donor mean, an Asian-associated ancestry cluster reportedly had fewer N-insertions, according to a later analysis.

The PCR was carried out with 60 Vbeta primers and 13 Jbeta primers. Method: immunoSEQ multiplex PCR; TCRdb's copy keeps in-frame clones and lacks some. This sample has roughly 68,000 clones, with approximately 77% found just once. Notes on this clone: Its antigen is currently unknown.

Germline CDR1 reads SGHAT; CDR2 reads FQNNGV. The V gene lost 0 bases and the J gene lost 4 bases, with 16 bases spanning the gap. The CDR3 spans 16 residues. The J gene is TRBJ2-7, the V gene TRBV11-2, with TRBD2 as a possible D gene (5 bases). The clonotype originates from a woman aged 25 to 39 in good health and CMV-seropositive. Input material: PBMCs. CDR3 loop: CASSLDPGKMDYEQYF. The CDR3 coding sequence is TGTGCCAGCAGCTTAGATCCGGGAAAGATGGATTACGAGCAGTACTTC.